This TCR beta chain emerged from a study of CD8 T cells in ankylosing spondylitis. This clonotype showed up just a few times. Its target is unknown. The study's findings and limits: Researchers report that disease-linked clones proved CD8+ and relatively rare in peripheral blood. Matched synovial fluid from ankylosing spondylitis patients was reported to be enriched for disease-linked clones. A TCR beta motif of several highly homologous variants appeared characteristic of ankylosing spondylitis blood. Past research had described some motif variants in reactive arthritis synovial fluid and blood.

The CDR3 consists of 16 residues. TCRdb passed the 5' RACE reads through MiXCR, listing each CDR3 protein once. The sample includes about 390,000 distinct CDR3 sequences, around 22% seen only once; the top ten take about 15%. The sequence came from a male donor with ankylosing spondylitis. Sequencing input: blood, either unsorted or a sorted T cell fraction (not recorded which). This chain connects TRBV21-1 to TRBJ2-7; TRBD1 was called by the table and not checked on the DNA. TRBV21-1 is annotated as a pseudogene. The CDR3 DNA follows: TGTGCCAGCAGCAAAGGGGGGGGGACAGTTTTCTACGAGCAGTACTTC. Its translation is CASSKGGGTVFYEQYF.